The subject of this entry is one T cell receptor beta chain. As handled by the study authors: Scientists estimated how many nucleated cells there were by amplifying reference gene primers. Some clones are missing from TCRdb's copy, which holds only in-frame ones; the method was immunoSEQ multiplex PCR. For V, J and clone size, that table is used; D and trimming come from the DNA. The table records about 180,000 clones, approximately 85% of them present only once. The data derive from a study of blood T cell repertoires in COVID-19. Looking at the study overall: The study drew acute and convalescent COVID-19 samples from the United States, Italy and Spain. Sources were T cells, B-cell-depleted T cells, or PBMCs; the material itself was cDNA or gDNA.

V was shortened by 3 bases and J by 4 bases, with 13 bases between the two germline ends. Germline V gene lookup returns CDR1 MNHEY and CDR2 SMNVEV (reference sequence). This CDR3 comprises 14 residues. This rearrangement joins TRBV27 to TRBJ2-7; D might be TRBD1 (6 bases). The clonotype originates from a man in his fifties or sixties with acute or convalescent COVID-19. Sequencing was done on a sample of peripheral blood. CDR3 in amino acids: CASSFRGMRYEQYF. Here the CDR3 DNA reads TGTGCCAGCAGTTTCAGGGGAATGAGGTACGAGCAGTACTTC.